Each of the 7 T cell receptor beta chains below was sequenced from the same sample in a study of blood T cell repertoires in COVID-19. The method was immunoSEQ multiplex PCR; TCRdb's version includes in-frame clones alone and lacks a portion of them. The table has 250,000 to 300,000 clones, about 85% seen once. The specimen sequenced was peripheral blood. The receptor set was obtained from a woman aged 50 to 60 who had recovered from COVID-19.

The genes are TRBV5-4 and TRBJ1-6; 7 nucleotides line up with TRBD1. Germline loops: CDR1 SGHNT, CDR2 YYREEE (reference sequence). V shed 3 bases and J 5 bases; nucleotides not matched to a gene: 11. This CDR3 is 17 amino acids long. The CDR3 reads CASSSGGGQPHNSPLHF. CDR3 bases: TGTGCCAGCAGCTCAGGAGGGGGACAGCCTCATAATTCACCCCTCCACTTT.

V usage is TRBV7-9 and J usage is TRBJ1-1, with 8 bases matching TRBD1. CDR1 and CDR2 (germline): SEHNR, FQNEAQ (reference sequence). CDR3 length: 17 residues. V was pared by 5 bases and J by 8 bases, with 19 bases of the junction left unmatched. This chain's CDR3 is CASSRAGGWQDRGEAFF. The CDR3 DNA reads TGTGCCAGCAGCCGAGCGGGCGGTTGGCAAGACAGGGGAGAAGCTTTCTTT.

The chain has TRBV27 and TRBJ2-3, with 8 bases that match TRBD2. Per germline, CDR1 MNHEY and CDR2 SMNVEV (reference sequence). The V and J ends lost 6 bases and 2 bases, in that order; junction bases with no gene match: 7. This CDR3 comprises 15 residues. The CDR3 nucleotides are TGTGCCAGCAGCCAGCGGGGGATCACCACAGATACGCAGTATTTT. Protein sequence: CASSQRGITTDTQYF.

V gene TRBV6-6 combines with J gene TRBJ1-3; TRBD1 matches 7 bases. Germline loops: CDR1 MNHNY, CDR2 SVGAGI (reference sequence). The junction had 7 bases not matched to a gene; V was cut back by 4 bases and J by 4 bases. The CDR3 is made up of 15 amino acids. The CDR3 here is CASSSGTVDGNTIYF. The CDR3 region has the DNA TGTGCCAGCAGTTCGGGGACAGTGGACGGAAACACCATATATTTT.

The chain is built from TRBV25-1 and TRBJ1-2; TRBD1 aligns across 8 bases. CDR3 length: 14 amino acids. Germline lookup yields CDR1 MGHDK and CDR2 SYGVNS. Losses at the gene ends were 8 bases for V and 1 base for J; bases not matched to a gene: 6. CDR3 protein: CASSWDRLNYGYTF. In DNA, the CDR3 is TGTGCCAGCTCCTGGGACAGGCTTAACTATGGCTACACCTTC.

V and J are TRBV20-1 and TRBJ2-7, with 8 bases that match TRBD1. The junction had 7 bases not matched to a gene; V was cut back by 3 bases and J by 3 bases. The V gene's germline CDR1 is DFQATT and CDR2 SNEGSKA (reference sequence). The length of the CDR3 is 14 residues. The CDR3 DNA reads TGCAGTGCTAGTGTACAGGGGGGCTTCTACGAGCAGTACTTC. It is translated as CSASVQGGFYEQYF.

The DNA for the CDR3 is TGTGCCAGCAGTTACCGATCTAGCGGGTTAGAGACCCAGTACTTC. Amino acids: CASSYRSSGLETQYF. The rearrangement joins TRBV6-2 or TRBV6-3 to TRBJ2-5; TRBD2 aligns across 8 bases. With 2 bases clipped from V and 4 bases from J, the junction kept 6 bases outside the gene matches. Germline CDR1 MNHEY, CDR2 SVGEGT. The CDR3 is 15 amino acids.